This section outlines one TCR beta chain sequence together with its context. Primed by a sample-barcoded 5' primer and a J-beta primer mix, a second PCR proceeded for about 7 to 11 cycles. TCRdb analysed the 5' RACE reads with MiXCR anew, one entry per CDR3 protein. This sample has more than 650,000 distinct CDR3 sequences, with about 55% found just once. This CDR3 comprises 15 residues. The V gene's germline CDR1 is SGHRS and CDR2 YFSETQ. The sample comes from a study of blood T cells in healthy people across ages. Sequencing was done on a sample of blood. This sequence joins TRBV5-1 and TRBJ2-4, with D unclear. The DNA end favors TRBJ2-7, so the J call may be wrong. The TCR was taken from a man aged 80 or over in good health. CDR3 sequence (DNA): TGCGCCAGCAGCTTGGATGGACGGAACCTAGGCGAGCAGTACTTC. It yields the protein CASSLDGRNLGEQYF.